The 15 T cell receptor beta chains presented below share a single source sample, sequenced in a study of blood T cell repertoires in COVID-19. The protocol was immunoSEQ multiplex PCR, while the TCRdb copy is restricted to in-frame clones and leaves out a portion. The sample records 250,000 to 350,000 clones, roughly nine tenths being singletons. Material: peripheral blood. Receptor source: a woman in her 30s with COVID-19, enrolled during active disease.

V usage is TRBV6-5 and J usage is TRBJ1-3, with D perhaps TRBD1 (6 bases). The CDR3 covers 14 residues. Looked up from germline, CDR1 is MNHEY and CDR2 is SVGAGI. V lost 2 bases to trimming and J lost 5 bases, with 10 bases between them. The CDR3 protein is CASSYEGDRNTIYF. Written as DNA, the CDR3 is TGTGCCAGCAGTTACGAGGGGGATCGAAACACCATATATTTT.

The chain employs TRBV11-2 and TRBJ1-2; perhaps TRBD1 as D (6 bases). Trimming cost V 5 bases and J 7 bases, with 29 bases left between them. This CDR3 is 18 amino acids long. Germline CDR1 and CDR2: SGHAT and FQNNGV. This CDR3 reads CASSPLGGRAFSGGGYTF. CDR3 DNA: TGTGCCAGCAGCCCGCTCGGGGGGCGCGCATTTTCCGGCGGTGGCTACACCTTC.

The chain couples TRBV4-1 to TRBJ2-2; TRBD2 agrees at 10 bases. Germline CDR1 reads MGHRA; CDR2 reads YSYEKL. The ends lost 5 bases at V and 0 bases at J; junction bases unmatched: 9. This CDR3 spans 18 amino acids. The CDR3 region is CASSEIAGGPANTGELFF. The DNA for the CDR3 is TGCGCCAGCAGCGAAATAGCGGGAGGCCCCGCGAACACCGGGGAGCTGTTTTTT.

This sequence joins TRBV3-1 (or the pseudogene TRBV3-2) and TRBJ1-5; tentatively, D is TRBD1 (6 bases). Trimming took 4 bases from V and 3 from J, leaving 10 bases between them. CDR3 size: 14 residues. The germline V gene has CDR1 LGHDT and CDR2 YNNKEL (reference sequence). In DNA, the CDR3 is TGTGCCAGCAGCCCCCGGGACACCAATCAGCCCCAGCATTTT. Protein sequence: CASSPRDTNQPQHF.

This chain links TRBV27 with TRBJ1-6; 7 bases agree with TRBD1. Germline values: CDR1 MNHEY, CDR2 SMNVEV (reference sequence). The CDR3 is 16 amino acids. The V and J ends lost 6 bases and 6 bases, in that order; junction bases with no gene match: 11. CDR3 amino acids: CASRKRDSPINSPLHF. As DNA, the CDR3 is TGTGCCAGCAGAAAACGGGACAGCCCCATTAATTCACCCCTCCACTTT.

This sequence joins TRBV9 and TRBJ1-2, with 9 nucleotides matching TRBD1. V gave up 0 bases and J gave up 6 bases; unmatched junction bases: 12. CDR3 size: 17 residues. Germline V gives CDR1 SGDLS, CDR2 YYNGEE. The CDR3 region has the DNA TGTGCCAGCAGCGTAGGAGGGGGGACAGGGATAGGGGATGGCTACACCTTC. Encoded protein: CASSVGGGTGIGDGYTF. Full variable domain (missing parts from reference TRBV9 and TRBJ1-2): DSGVTQTPKHLITATGQRVTLRCSPRSGDLSVYWYQQSLDQGLQFLIQYYNGEERAKGNILERFSAQQFPDLHSELNLSSLELGDSALYFCASSVGGGTGIGDGYTFGSGTRLTVV.

The gene calls are TRBV12-3 or TRBV12-4 and TRBJ2-7, with TRBD2 matching over 11 bases. CDR3 size: 13 residues. Trimming at V came to 9 bases and at J to 2 bases, leaving 3 bases not matched to a gene. CDR3 amino acids: CASTTSGTYEQYF. DNA for the CDR3: TGTGCCAGTACGACTAGCGGGACCTACGAGCAGTACTTC.

On this clone: The same CDR3 arises from other DNA sequences in this sample as well. The chain's CDR3 is CASSLGGSYGYTF. The CDR3 DNA follows: TGCGCCAGCAGCTTGGGTGGGAGCTATGGCTACACCTTC. The chain links TRBV5-1 to TRBJ1-2; the D is unclear. CDR3 length: 13 residues. The germline V and J ends were trimmed by 0 bases and 4 bases, with 7 bases remaining between them. Germline CDR1 and CDR2: SGHRS and YFSETQ.

CDR3 protein: CASSQATVAGGETQYF. CDR3 bases: TGTGCCAGCAGCCAAGCGACGGTAGCGGGAGGGGAGACCCAGTACTTC. The J gene is TRBJ2-5, the V gene TRBV3-1 (or the pseudogene TRBV3-2), with 11 bases aligning to TRBD2. Germline assignment: CDR1 LGHDT and CDR2 YNNKEL (reference sequence). V was pared by 1 base and J by 5 bases, with 6 bases of the junction left unmatched. The CDR3 runs to 16 residues.

The chain recombines TRBV6-4 with TRBJ1-5; unclear D gene. Germline V gene sequence: CDR1 MRHNA, CDR2 SNTAGT. The V end was cut by 6 bases, the J end by 7 bases, with 16 bases between. The CDR3 has 14 residues. The CDR3 reads CASSPSGEDQPQHF. The DNA of the CDR3 is TGTGCCAGCAGCCCCAGCGGGGAGGACCAGCCCCAGCATTTT.

This chain uses TRBV2 with TRBJ2-7; 12 bases fit TRBD2. CDR3 size: 15 residues. From germline, CDR1 is SNHLY and CDR2 FYNNEI. V shed 9 bases, J shed 4 bases, and the junction held 10 bases outside the gene matches. The CDR3 here is CASHILAGGAYEQYF. As DNA, the CDR3 is TGTGCCAGTCACATCCTAGCGGGAGGGGCATACGAGCAGTACTTC.

The V and J genes are TRBV30 and TRBJ1-5; TRBD1 is a possible D gene (6 bases). The CDR3 sequence is 15 residues long. Germline lookup yields CDR1 GTSNPN and CDR2 SVGIG (reference sequence). Trimming cost V 2 bases and J 2 bases, with 13 bases left between them. The CDR3 sequence: CAWSIKGGGNQPQHF. In DNA form, the CDR3 reads TGTGCCTGGAGTATAAAGGGGGGGGGCAATCAGCCCCAGCATTTT. The full variable domain, with the rest looked up from reference TRBV30 and TRBJ1-5, is SQTIHQWPATLVQPVGSPLSLECTVEGTSNPNLYWYRQAAGRGLQLLFYSVGIGQISSEVPQNLSASRPQDRQFILSSKKLLLSDSGFYLCAWSIKGGGNQPQHFGDGTRLSIL.

The rearrangement uses TRBV19 and TRBJ1-1; 7 bases are a match to TRBD1. The germline gives CDR1 LNHDA, CDR2 SQIVND (reference sequence). The junction had 7 bases not matched to a gene; V was cut back by 7 bases and J by 8 bases. The CDR3 sequence is 12 residues long. DNA of the CDR3: TGTGCCAGTACCCCGGACAGGATAGAAGCTTTCTTT. It encodes CASTPDRIEAFF.

The chain recombines TRBV11-2 with TRBJ2-5; possibly TRBD2 for D (6 bases). This CDR3 has 17 amino acids. Trimming took off 5 bases at V and 2 bases at J, with 21 bases between the two ends. The germline V gene encodes CDR1 SGHAT and CDR2 FQNNGV. The CDR3 coding sequence is TGTGCCAGCAGCCCCCCCATTCGGTGGGCGGGGCAAGAGACCCAGTACTTC. As protein: CASSPPIRWAGQETQYF. Full variable domain (rest looked up from reference TRBV11-2 and TRBJ2-5): EAGVAQSPRYKIIEKRQSVAFWCNPISGHATLYWYQQILGQGPKLLIQFQNNGVVDDSQLPKDRFSAERLKGVDSTLKIQPAKLEDSAVYLCASSPPIRWAGQETQYFGPGTRLLVL.

This rearrangement joins TRBV10-3 to TRBJ1-5; TRBD1 aligns across 9 bases. Trimming at V came to 6 bases and at J to 0 bases, leaving 12 bases not matched to a gene. There are 18 residues in the CDR3. Germline CDR1 is ENHRY and CDR2 is SYGVKD. The CDR3 is CAISPRQGGRYSNQPQHF. CDR3 coding DNA: TGTGCCATCAGCCCGAGACAGGGGGGGAGATATAGCAATCAGCCCCAGCATTTT.